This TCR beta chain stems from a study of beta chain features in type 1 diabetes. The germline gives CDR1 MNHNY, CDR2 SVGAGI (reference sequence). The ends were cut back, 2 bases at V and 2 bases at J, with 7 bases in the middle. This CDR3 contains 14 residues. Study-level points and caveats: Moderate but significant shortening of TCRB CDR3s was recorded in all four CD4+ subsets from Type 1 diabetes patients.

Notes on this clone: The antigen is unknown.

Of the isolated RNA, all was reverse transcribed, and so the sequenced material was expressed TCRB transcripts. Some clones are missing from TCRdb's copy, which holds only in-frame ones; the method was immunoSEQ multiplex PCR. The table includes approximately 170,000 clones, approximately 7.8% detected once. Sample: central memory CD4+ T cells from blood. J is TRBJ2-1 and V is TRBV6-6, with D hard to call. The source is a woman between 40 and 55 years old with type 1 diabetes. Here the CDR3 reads CASSYSETYNEQFF. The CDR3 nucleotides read TGTGCCAGCAGTTACAGCGAAACCTACAATGAGCAGTTCTTC.